The next 3 T cell receptor beta chains were all read from a single sample in a study of shared clonotypes between healthy human individuals. CD45RO-negative CD8 cells positively selected for CCR7 made up the naive population, which excluded terminally differentiated effector memory CD45RA+ cells. Produced via immunoSEQ multiplex PCR; TCRdb's table is partial and in-frame only. The repertoire consists of 2 million to 2.5 million clones, with about 95% occurring once and the leading ten covering around 1.1%. The material sequenced was naive CD8+ T cells sorted from blood. Receptors were obtained from a man aged 18 to 30 in good health.

The table lists this clone with a count of one. The chain is built from TRBV4-3 and TRBJ2-7, with D unclear. The V gene's germline CDR1 is LGHNA and CDR2 YSLEER. The CDR3 has 15 amino acids. The ends were cut back, 0 bases at V and 2 bases at J, with 11 bases in the middle. CDR3 region: CASSQDQDATYEQYF. The CDR3 DNA reads as TGCGCCAGCAGCCAAGATCAGGACGCAACCTACGAGCAGTACTTC.

The V and J genes are TRBV11-3 and TRBJ2-1; the match to TRBD2 covers 10 bases. The CDR3 consists of 16 residues. Germline trimming cut 5 bases from V and 2 bases from J; bases unmatched to any gene: 6. Germline CDR1 reads SGHNT; CDR2 reads YENEEA. This chain's CDR3 is CASSPSSGGAYNEQFF. Here the CDR3 DNA reads TGTGCCAGCAGCCCGAGCAGCGGGGGGGCCTACAATGAGCAGTTCTTC.

This clone is a singleton in its sample. This chain joins TRBV5-1 and TRBJ1-6; D remains ambiguous. V lost 0 bases and J 4 bases, leaving 8 bases between the germline ends. The CDR3 loop spans 15 amino acids. CDR1 and CDR2 (germline): SGHRS, YFSETQ. CDR3 sequence (DNA): TGCGCCAGCAGCTTGGACAGCGCTTATAATTCACCCCTCCACTTT. Its protein product is CASSLDSAYNSPLHF.